Reported below is one T cell receptor (beta chain). Its antigen is not identified. This sample is drawn from a study of shared clonotypes between healthy human individuals. V gave up 3 bases and J gave up 6 bases, with 18 bases separating them. The CDR3 extends over 14 amino acids. Germline V gene lookup returns CDR1 GTSNPN and CDR2 SVGIG (reference sequence). Assay: immunoSEQ multiplex PCR; the TCRdb copy retains only in-frame clones and omits some. The sample includes about 640,000 clones, about 78% of them seen just once. Study conclusions and caveats: Sharing across four donors was highest in naive CD4 (approximately 5%) and lowest in memory CD8 (0.4%).

This sequence originates from a woman aged 30 to 39 in good health. The sample comprised memory CD4+ T cells sorted from blood. Subset: CD45RA-negative fraction. The rearrangement links TRBV30 to TRBJ2-7, with D maybe TRBD1 (5 bases). The DNA for the CDR3 is TGTGCCTGGAGCGCAGGGCGCGGCGTGGGCGAGCAGTACTTC. This gives the protein CAWSAGRGVGEQYF.